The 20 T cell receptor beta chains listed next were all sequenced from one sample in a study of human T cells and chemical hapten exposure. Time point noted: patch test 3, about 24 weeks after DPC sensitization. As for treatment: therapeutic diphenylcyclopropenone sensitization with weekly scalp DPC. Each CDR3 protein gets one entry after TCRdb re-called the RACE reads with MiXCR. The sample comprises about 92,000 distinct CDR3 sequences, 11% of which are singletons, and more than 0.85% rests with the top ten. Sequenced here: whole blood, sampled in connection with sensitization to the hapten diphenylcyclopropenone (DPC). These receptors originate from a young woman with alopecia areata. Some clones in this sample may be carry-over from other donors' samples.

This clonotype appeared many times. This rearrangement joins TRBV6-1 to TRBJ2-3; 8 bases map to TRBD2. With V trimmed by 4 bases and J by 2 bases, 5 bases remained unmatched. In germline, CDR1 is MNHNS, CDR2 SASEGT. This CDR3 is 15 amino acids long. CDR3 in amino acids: CASSVLAEYTDTQYF. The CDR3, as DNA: TGTGCCAGCAGTGTACTAGCGGAGTACACAGATACGCAGTATTTT.

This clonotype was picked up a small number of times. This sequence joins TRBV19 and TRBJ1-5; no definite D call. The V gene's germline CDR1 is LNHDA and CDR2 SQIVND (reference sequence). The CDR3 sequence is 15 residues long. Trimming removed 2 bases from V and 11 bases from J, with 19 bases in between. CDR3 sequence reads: CASSIKVLGTGSQHF. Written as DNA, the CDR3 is TGTGCCAGTAGTATAAAAGTTTTGGGTACTGGTTCCCAGCATTTT.

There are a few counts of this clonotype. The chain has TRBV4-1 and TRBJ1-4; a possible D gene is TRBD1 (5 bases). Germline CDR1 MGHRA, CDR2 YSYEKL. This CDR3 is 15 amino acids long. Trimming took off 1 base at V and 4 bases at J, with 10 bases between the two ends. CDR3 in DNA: TGCGCCAGCAGCCAAGTATCAGGGCATAATGAAAAACTGTTTTTT. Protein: CASSQVSGHNEKLFF.

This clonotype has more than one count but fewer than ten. The DNA of the CDR3 is TGTGCCAGCAGTTCCCCGGGACAGGAGTTCTTC. Its translation is CASSSPGQEFF. The chain combines TRBV28 with TRBJ2-1, with 8 bases lining up with TRBD1. The CDR3 is 11 residues long. The V and J ends lost 4 bases and 14 bases, in that order; junction bases with no gene match: 4. Germline values: CDR1 MDHEN, CDR2 SYDVKM.

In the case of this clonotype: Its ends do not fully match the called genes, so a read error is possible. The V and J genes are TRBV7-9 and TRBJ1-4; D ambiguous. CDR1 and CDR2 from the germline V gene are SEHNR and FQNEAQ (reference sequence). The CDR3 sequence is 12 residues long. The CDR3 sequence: CATKFGSEKLLF. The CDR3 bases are TGTGCCACCAAATTCGGGAGTGAAAAACTGCTTTTT.

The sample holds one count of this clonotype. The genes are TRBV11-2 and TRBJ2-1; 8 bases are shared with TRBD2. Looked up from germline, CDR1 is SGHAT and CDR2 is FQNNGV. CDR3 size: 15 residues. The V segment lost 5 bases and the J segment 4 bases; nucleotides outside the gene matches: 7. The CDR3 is CASSPGRAPYNEQFF. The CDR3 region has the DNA TGTGCCAGCAGCCCCGGGAGGGCCCCTTACAATGAGCAGTTCTTC.

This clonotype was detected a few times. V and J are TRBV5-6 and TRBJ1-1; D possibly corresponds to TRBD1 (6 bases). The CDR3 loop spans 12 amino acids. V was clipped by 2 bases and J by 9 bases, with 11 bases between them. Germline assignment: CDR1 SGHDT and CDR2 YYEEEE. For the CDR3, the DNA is TGTGCCAGCAGCTTACTCCAGGGGAAAGCTTTCTTT. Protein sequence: CASSLLQGKAFF.

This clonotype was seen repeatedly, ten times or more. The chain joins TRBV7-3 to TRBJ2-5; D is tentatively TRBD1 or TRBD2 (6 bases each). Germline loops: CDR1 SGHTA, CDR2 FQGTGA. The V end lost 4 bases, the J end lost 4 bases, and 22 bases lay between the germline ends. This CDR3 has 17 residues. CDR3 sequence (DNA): TGTGCCAGCAGCTCGTCCTTTGCCGGGGGCGGAAGAGAGACCCAGTACTTC. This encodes CASSSSFAGGGRETQYF. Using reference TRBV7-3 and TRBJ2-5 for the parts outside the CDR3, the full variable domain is GAGVSQTPSNKVTEKGKYVELRCDPISGHTALYWYRQSLGQGPEFLIYFQGTGAADDSGLPNDRFFAVRPEGSVSTLKIQRTERGDSAVYLCASSSSFAGGGRETQYFGPGTRLLVL.

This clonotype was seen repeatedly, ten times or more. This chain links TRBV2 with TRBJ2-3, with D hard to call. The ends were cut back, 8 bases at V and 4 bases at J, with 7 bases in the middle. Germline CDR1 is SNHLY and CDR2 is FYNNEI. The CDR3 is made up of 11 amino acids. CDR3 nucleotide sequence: TGTGCCAGCGAATCGCCAGATACGCAGTATTTT. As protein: CASESPDTQYF. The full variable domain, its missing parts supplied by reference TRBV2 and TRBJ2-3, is EPEVTQTPSHQVTQMGQEVILRCVPISNHLYFYWYRQILGQKVEFLVSFYNNEISEKSEIFDDQFSVERPDGSNFTLKIRSTKLEDSAMYFCASESPDTQYFGPGTRLTVL.

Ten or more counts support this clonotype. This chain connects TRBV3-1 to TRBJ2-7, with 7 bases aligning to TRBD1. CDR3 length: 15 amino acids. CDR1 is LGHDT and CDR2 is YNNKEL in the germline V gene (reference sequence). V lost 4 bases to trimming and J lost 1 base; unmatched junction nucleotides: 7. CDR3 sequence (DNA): TGTGCCAGCAGCCGGGACAGCAGTTTTTCCTACGAGCAGTACTTC. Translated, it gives CASSRDSSFSYEQYF.

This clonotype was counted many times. CDR3 nucleotides: TGTGCCAGCAGGACAGCCCGGCAGCCCCAGCATTTT. This translates into CASRTARQPQHF. The V call is TRBV2, the J call TRBJ1-5; TRBD1 might be the D (5 bases). CDR3 length: 12 residues. Looked up from germline, CDR1 is SNHLY and CDR2 is FYNNEI. Trimming stripped 6 bases from V and 7 bases from J, with 10 bases between.

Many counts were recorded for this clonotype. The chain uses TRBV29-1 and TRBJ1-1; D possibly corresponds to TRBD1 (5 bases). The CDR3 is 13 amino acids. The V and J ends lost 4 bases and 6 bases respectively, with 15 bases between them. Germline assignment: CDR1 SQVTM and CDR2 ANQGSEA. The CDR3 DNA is TGCAGCGTTGCCCCAGGGTGGTACCCTGAAGCTTTCTTT. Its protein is CSVAPGWYPEAFF.

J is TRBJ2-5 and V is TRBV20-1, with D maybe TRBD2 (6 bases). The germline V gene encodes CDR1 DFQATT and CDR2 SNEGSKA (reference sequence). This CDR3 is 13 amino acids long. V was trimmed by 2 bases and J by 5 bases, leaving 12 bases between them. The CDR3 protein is CSARWPAGETQYF. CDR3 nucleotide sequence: TGCAGTGCTAGATGGCCGGCGGGGGAGACCCAGTACTTC.

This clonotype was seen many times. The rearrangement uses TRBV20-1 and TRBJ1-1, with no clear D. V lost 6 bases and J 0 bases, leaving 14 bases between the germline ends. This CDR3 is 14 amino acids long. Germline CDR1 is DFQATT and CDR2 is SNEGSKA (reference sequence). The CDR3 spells CSAKVPGVNTEAFF. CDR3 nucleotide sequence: TGCAGTGCCAAGGTTCCGGGTGTGAACACTGAAGCTTTCTTT.

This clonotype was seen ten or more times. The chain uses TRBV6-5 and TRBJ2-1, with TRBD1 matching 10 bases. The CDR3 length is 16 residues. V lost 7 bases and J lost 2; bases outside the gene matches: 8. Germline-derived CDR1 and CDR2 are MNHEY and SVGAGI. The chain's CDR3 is CASTPPGTGAYNEQFF. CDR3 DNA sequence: TGTGCCAGCACCCCGCCCGGGACAGGGGCCTACAATGAGCAGTTCTTC.

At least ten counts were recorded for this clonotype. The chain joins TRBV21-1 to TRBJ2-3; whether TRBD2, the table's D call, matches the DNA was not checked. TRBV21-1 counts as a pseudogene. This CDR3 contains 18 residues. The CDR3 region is CASRPGPTSGSGTDTQYF. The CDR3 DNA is TGTGCCAGCAGACCGGGTCCGACTAGCGGGAGCGGAACAGATACGCAGTATTTT.

The CDR3 region has the DNA TGTGCCAGCAGAGTTTGGGACATCCAAGAGACCCAGTACTTC. This gives the protein CASRVWDIQETQYF. The chain employs TRBV28 and TRBJ2-5; possible D gene TRBD1, 6 bases. The CDR3 runs to 14 residues. Germline V gene sequence: CDR1 MDHEN, CDR2 SYDVKM. The V gene lost 6 bases and the J gene lost 1 base, with 12 bases spanning the gap.

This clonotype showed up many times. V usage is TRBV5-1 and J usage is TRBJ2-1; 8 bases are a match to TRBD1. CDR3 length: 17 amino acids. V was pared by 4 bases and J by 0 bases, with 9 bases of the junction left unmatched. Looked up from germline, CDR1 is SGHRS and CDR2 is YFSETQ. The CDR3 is CASSPGGQASSYNEQFF. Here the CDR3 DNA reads TGCGCCAGCAGCCCCGGGGGACAGGCAAGCTCCTACAATGAGCAGTTCTTC.

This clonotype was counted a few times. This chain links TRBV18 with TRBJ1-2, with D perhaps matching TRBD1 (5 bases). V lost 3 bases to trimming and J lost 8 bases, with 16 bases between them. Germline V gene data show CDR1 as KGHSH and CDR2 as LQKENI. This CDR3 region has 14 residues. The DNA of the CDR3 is TGTGCCAGCTCACCTATGTCTGGGGCCGACGGCTACACCTTC. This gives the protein CASSPMSGADGYTF.

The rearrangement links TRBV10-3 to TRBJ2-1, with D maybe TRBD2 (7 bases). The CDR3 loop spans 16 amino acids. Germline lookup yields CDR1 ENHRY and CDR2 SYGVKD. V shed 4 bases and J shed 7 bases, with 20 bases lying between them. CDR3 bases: TGTGCCATCAGTGTACGGCGGGGGCAGGAGGAAAATGAGCAGTTCTTC. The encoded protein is CAISVRRGQEENEQFF.